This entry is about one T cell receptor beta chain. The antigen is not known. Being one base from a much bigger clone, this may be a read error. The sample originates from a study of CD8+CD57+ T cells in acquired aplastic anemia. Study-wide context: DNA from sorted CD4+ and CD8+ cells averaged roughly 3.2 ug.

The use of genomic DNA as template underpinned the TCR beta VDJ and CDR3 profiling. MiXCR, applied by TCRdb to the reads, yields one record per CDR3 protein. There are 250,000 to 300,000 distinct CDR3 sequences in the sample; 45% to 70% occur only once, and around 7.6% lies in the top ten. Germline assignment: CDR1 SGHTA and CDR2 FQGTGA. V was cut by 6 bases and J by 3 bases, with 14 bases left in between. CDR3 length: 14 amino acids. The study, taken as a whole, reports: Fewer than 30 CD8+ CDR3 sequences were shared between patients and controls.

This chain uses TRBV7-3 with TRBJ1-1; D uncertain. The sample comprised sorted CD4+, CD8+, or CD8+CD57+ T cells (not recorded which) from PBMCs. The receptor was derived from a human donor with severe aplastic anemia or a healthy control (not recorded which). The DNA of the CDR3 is TGTGCCAGCAGTTTAGCGTGGCTGGACACTGAAGCTTTCTTT. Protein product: CASSLAWLDTEAFF.